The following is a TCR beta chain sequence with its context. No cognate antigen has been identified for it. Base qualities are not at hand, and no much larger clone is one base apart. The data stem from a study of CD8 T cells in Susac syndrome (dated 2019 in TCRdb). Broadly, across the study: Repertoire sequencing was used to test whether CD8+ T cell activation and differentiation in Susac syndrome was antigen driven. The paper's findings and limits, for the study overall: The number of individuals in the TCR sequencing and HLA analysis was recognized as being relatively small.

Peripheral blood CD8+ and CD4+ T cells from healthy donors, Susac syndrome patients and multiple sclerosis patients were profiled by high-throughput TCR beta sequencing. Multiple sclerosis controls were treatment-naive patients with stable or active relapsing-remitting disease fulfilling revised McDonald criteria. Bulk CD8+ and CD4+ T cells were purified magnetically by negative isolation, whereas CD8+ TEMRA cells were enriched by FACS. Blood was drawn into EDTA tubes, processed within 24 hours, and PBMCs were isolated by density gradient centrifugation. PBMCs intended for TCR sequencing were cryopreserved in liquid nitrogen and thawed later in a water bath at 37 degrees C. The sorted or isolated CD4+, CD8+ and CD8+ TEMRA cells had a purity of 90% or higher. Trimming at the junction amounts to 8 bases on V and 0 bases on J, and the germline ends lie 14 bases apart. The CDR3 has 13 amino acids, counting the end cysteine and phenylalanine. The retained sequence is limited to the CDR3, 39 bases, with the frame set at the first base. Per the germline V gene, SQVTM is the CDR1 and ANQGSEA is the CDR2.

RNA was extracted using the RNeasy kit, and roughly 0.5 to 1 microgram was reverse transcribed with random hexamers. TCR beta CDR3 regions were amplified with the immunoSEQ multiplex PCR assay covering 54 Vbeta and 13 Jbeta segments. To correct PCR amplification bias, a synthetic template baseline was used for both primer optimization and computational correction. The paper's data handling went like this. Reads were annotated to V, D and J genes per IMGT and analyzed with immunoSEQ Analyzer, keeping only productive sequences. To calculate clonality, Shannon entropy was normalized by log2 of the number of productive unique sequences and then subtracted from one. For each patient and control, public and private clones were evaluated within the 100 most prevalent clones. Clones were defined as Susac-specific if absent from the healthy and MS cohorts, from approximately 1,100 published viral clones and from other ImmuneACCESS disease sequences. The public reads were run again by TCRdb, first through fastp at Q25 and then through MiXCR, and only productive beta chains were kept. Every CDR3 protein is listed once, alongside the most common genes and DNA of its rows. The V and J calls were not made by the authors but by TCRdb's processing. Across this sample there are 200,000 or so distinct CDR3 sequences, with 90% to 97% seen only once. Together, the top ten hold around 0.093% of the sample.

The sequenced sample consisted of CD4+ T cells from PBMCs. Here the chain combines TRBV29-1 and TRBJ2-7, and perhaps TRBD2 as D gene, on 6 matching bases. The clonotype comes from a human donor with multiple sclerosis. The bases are TGCAGCTGTAGCGGTGGAAGCTCCTACGAGCAGTACTTC. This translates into CSCSGGSSYEQYF.